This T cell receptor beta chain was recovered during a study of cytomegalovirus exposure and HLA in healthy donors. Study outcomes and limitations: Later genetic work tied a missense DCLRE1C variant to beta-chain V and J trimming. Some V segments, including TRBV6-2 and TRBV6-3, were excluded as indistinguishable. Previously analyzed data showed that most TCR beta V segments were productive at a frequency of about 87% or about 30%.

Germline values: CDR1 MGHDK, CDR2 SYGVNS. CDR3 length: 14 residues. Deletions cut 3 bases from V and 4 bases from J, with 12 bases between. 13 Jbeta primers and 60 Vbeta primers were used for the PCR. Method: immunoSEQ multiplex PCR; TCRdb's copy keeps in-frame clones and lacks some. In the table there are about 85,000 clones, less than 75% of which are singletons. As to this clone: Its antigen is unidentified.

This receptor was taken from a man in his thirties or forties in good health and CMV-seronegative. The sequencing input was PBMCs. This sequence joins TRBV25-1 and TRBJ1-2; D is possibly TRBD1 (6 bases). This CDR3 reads CASSDPTGFYGYTF. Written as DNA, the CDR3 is TGTGCCAGCAGTGACCCGACAGGATTCTATGGCTACACCTTC.